Below are 6 T cell receptor beta chains sequenced from a single sample in a study of T cells after yellow fever vaccination. TCRdb analysed the 5' RACE reads with MiXCR anew, one entry per CDR3 protein. The table lists hundreds of thousands of distinct CDR3 sequences, 18% of them singletons. The starting material was PBMCs, obtained before the yellow fever booster vaccination. The receptors were sampled from a man aged 18 to 35 who received the YFV17D yellow fever vaccine.

The table lists this clonotype with many counts. This chain connects TRBV24-1 to TRBJ2-1; D ambiguous. The ends were cut back, 5 bases at V and 0 bases at J, with 10 bases in the middle. The CDR3 is 15 residues long. Germline CDR1 KGHDR, CDR2 SFDVKD. In nucleotides, the CDR3 is TGTGCCACCAGTGTCGGGCACAGCTCCTACAATGAGCAGTTCTTC. It codes for CATSVGHSSYNEQFF.

This clonotype was seen only a few times. The CDR3 here is CASSAGPESPLHF. CDR3 DNA sequence: TGTGCCAGCAGCGCTGGGCCTGAGTCACCCCTCCACTTT. The chain is built from TRBV9 and TRBJ1-6; D remains ambiguous. This CDR3 is 13 amino acids long. Germline V lookup: CDR1 SGDLS, CDR2 YYNGEE. Trimming left V 3 bases short and J 10 bases short, with 11 bases between.

This clonotype occurred a few times. This chain connects TRBV12-3 or TRBV12-4 to TRBJ2-3, with TRBD2 as a possible D gene (6 bases). Between the trimmed V and J ends, which lost 8 bases and 5 bases, there was a span of 8 bases. This CDR3 region has 11 residues. DNA of the CDR3: TGTGCCAGCGGGGACTTAGATACGCAGTATTTT. Residues: CASGDLDTQYF.

This clonotype turned up a few times. The chain couples TRBV7-2 to TRBJ2-7, with TRBD1 matching 8 bases. The CDR3 is 14 residues long. V trimming: 7 bases; J trimming: 6 bases; junction bases outside the gene matches: 11. CDR1 and CDR2 (germline): SGHTA, FQGNSA. CDR3 sequence: CASTPGRGRGEQYF. DNA of the CDR3: TGTGCCAGCACCCCAGGCAGGGGGCGCGGCGAGCAGTACTTC.

This sequence joins TRBV3-1 and TRBJ2-6, with a tentative D call TRBD1 (5 bases). V was clipped by 0 bases and J by 2 bases, with 11 bases between them. The CDR3 runs 17 residues. Per germline, CDR1 LGHDT and CDR2 YNNKEL (reference sequence). DNA for the CDR3: TGTGCCAGCAGCCAAGACCCCTCCAGGGCTGGGGCCAACGTCCTGACTTTC. Its translation is CASSQDPSRAGANVLTF.

In this sample, this clonotype turned up many times. This chain links TRBV6-2 or TRBV6-3 with TRBJ1-3; D unclear. CDR1 is MNHEY and CDR2 is SVGEGT in the germline V gene. CDR3 length: 12 residues. Between the trimmed V and J ends, which lost 6 bases and 0 bases, there was a span of 3 bases. CDR3 sequence: CASRSSGNTIYF. The CDR3 DNA is TGTGCCAGCAGGAGCTCTGGAAACACCATATATTTT.